The source of this TCR beta chain is a study of cytomegalovirus exposure and HLA in healthy donors. Study results and limitations: In vitro checks showed that three CMV-associated chains really do target CMV antigens. Most TCR sequences were uncommon, yet certain public TCRs appeared in many donors. The study recorded fewer than 200 TCR beta chains that were cytomegalovirus-associated.

Only in-frame clones appear in the TCRdb table, and some are missing; sequencing was by immunoSEQ multiplex PCR. Of about 250,000 clones in the sample, 87% are singletons; the top ten hold more than 10%. CDR1 LGHNT and CDR2 FRNRAP come from the germline V gene. The V gene lost 3 bases and the J gene lost 2 bases, with 8 bases spanning the gap. The CDR3 has 14 amino acids. In regard to this clone: As yet, its antigen is unknown.

This clonotype originated in a man between 18 and 29 years old in good health and CMV-seropositive. The chain couples TRBV12-5 to TRBJ2-1; maybe TRBD2 (5 bases). The sample taken for sequencing was PBMCs. CDR3 sequence reads: CASGLSRAYNEQFF. The CDR3 DNA sequence: TGTGCTAGTGGTTTATCGAGGGCCTACAATGAGCAGTTCTTC.